Listed below are T cell receptor beta chains from one sample, sequenced in a study of PD-1 blockade in classical Hodgkin lymphoma. TCRdb's table, derived via immunoSEQ multiplex PCR, lists solely in-frame clones and lacks some. Counted here are tens of thousands of clones, roughly nine tenths occurring once; the ten biggest clones make up about 11%. The sequences come from peripheral blood mononuclear cells (PBMCs), collected before the second cycle of nivolumab. The receptor source for this set is a human donor with classical Hodgkin lymphoma. The CDR3 runs from the conserved cysteine through the conserved F or W. The order of the fields is V gene, CDR3 protein.

V: TRBV20-1; CDR3: CSARLRVGYTF
V: TRBV27; CDR3: CASTVAGYYNEQFF
V: TRBV2; CDR3: CASSESLSHLRNEQFF
V: TRBV10-2; CDR3: CASTEGPINEQFF
V: TRBV2; CDR3: CASSGEPGEKLFF
V: TRBV28; CDR3: CASRRADSFNYGYTF
V: TRBV19; CDR3: CASTTRDRAPDTQYF
V: TRBV15; CDR3: CATSIPRDSPTDTQYF
V: TRBV18; CDR3: CASSLNDRASSYNSPLHF
V: TRBV19; CDR3: CASSIPGLDYEQYF
V: TRBV19; CDR3: CASTADSRSYNSPLHF
V: TRBV6-1; CDR3: CASSEGVQKAFF
V: TRBV5-1; CDR3: CASSRGTSTDTQYF
V: TRBV5-6; CDR3: CASSLTGQGYEQYF
V: TRBV7-9; CDR3: CASSPATGVGEQYF
V: TRBV29-1; CDR3: CSVSMRVSQDTQYF
V: TRBV5-1; CDR3: CASSRGTVGETQYF
V: TRBV10-3; CDR3: CAISEGSGLGGYTF
V: TRBV25-1; CDR3: CASSDSAGYSPLHF
V: TRBV25-1; CDR3: CASTAGGNSPLHF
V: TRBV6-1; CDR3: CASSEAGDQPQHF
V: TRBV28; CDR3: CASSRRDRGKETQYF
V: TRBV6-5; CDR3: CASSPRQGPDTQYF
V: TRBV7-8; CDR3: CASSLRSGGITGELFF
V: TRBV28; CDR3: CASSESGETYEQYF
V: TRBV29-1; CDR3: CSVDGTDGPYNEQFF
V: TRBV9; CDR3: CASSPGTSGITDTQYF
V: TRBV9; CDR3: CASSWASGNEQFF
V: TRBV7-2; CDR3: CASSRTSGAYEQYF
V: TRBV11-2; CDR3: CASSHLLSAIYNEQFF
V: TRBV11-3; CDR3: CASSSDRGAGELFF
V: TRBV7-9; CDR3: CASSRDRGTYNEQFF
V: TRBV7-9; CDR3: CASSRDRGVDEQFF
V: TRBV18; CDR3: CASSRPSGVETQYF
V: TRBV4-1; CDR3: CASSHSIDRGNQPQHF
V: TRBV2; CDR3: CASAGVYEQYF
V: TRBV11-2; CDR3: CASSAFDRVGGYTF
V: TRBV5-6; CDR3: CASSLEGPRGEQFF
V: TRBV18; CDR3: CASSPGSGYEQYF
V: TRBV7-9; CDR3: CASSVTGSNSPLHF
V: TRBV10-2; CDR3: CASSDFGSYEQYF
V: TRBV5-1; CDR3: CASSLAPAGTFLNTEAFF
V: TRBV19; CDR3: CASSRGSPTDYEQYF
V: TRBV11-2; CDR3: CASSLGLAISYNEQFF